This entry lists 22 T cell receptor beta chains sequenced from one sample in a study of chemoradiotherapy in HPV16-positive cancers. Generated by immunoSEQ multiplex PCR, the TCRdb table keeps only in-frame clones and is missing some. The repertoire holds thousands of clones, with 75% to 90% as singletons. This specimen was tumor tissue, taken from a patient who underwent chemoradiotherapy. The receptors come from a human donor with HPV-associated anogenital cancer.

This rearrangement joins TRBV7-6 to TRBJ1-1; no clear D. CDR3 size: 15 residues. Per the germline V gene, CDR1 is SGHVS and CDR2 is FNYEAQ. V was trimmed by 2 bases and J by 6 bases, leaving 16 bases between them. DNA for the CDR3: TGTGCCAGCAGCTTATCGTCGGGTATTGGTGCTGAAGCTTTCTTT. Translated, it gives CASSLSSGIGAEAFF.

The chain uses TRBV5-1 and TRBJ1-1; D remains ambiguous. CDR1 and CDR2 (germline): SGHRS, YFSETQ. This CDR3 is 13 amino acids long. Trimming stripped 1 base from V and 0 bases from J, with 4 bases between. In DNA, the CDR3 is TGCGCCAGCAGCTTGAACGTGAACACTGAAGCTTTCTTT. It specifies CASSLNVNTEAFF.

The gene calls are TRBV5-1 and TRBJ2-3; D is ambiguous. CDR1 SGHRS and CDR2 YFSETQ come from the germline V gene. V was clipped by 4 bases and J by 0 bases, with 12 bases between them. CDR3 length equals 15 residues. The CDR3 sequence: CASSAVPESTDTQYF. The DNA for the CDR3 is TGCGCCAGCAGCGCCGTCCCCGAGAGCACAGATACGCAGTATTTT.

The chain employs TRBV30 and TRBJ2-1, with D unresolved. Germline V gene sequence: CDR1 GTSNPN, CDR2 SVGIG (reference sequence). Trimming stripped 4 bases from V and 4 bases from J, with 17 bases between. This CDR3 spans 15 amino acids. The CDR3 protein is CAWTGRAGGYNEQFF. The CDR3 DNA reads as TGTGCCTGGACGGGTCGGGCTGGTGGATACAATGAGCAGTTCTTC.

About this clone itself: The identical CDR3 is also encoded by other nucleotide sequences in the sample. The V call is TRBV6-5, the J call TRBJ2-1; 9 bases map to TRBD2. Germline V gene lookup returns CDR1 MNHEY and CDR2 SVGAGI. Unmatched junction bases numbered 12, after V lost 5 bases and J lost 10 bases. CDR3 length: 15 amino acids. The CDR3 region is CASSARGGAINEQFF. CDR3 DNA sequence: TGTGCCAGCAGTGCACGCGGGGGGGCCATCAACGAGCAGTTCTTC.

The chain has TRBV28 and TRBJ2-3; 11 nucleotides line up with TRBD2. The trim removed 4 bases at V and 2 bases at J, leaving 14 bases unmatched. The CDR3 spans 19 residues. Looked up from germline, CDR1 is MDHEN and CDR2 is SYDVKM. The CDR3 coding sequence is TGTGCCAGCAGTTCGATCTCCTTCGGACTAGCGGGCCCCACAGATACGCAGTATTTT. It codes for CASSSISFGLAGPTDTQYF. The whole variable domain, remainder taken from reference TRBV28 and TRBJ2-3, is DVKVTQSSRYLVKRTGEKVFLECVQDMDHENMFWYRQDPGLGLRLIYFSYDVKMKEKGDIPEGYSVSREKKERFSLILESASTNQTSMYLCASSSISFGLAGPTDTQYFGPGTRLTVL.

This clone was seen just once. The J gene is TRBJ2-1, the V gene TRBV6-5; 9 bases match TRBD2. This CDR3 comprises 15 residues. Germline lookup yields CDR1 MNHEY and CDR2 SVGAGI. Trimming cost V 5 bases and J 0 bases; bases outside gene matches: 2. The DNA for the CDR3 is TGTGCCAGCAGTATTAGCGGGAGCTCCTACAATGAGCAGTTCTTC. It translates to CASSISGSSYNEQFF.

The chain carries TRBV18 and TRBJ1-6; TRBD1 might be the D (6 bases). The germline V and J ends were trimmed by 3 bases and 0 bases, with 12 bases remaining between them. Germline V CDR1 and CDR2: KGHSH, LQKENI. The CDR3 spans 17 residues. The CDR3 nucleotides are TGTGCCAGCTCACCCAACGACAGGAGCTCCTATAATTCACCCCTCCACTTT. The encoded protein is CASSPNDRSSYNSPLHF.

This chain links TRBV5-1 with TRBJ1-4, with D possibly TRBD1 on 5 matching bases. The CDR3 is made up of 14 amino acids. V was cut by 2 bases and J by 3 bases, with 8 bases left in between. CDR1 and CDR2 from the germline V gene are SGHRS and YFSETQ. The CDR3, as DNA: TGCGCCAGCAGCTTTGAAGGGGCTAATGAAAAACTGTTTTTT. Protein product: CASSFEGANEKLFF.

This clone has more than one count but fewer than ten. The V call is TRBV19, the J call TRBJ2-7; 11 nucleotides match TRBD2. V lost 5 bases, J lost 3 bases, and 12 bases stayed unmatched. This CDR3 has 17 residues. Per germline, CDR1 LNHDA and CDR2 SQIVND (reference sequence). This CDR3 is CASSYRLSGRANYEQYF. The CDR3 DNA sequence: TGTGCCAGTAGTTACCGCCTTAGCGGGAGGGCCAACTACGAGCAGTACTTC.

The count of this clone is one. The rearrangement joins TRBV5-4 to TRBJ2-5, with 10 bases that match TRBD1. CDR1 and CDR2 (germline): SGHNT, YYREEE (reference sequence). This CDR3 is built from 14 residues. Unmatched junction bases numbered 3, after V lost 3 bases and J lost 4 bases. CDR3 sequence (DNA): TGTGCCAGCAGCTGGGGACAGGGGAGAGAGACCCAGTACTTC. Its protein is CASSWGQGRETQYF.

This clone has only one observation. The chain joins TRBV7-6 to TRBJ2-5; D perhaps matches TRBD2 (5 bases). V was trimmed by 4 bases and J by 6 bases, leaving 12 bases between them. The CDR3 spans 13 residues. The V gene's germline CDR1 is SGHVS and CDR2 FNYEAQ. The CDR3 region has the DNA TGTGCCAGCAGCTACCAGCTCGGGAAGACCCAGTACTTC. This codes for CASSYQLGKTQYF. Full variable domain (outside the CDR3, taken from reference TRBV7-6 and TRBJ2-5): GAGVSQSPRYKVTKRGQDVALRCDPISGHVSLYWYRQALGQGPEFLTYFNYEAQQDKSGLPNDRFSAERPEGSISTLTIQRTEQRDSAMYRCASSYQLGKTQYFGPGTRLLVL.

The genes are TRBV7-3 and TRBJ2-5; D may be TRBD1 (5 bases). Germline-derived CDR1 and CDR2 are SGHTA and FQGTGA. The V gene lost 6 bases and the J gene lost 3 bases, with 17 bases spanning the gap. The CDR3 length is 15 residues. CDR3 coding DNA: TGTGCCAGCAGTCCAGGGTCCTACGGAAAAGAGACCCAGTACTTC. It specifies CASSPGSYGKETQYF. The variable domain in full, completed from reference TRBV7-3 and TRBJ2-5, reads GAGVSQTPSNKVTEKGKYVELRCDPISGHTALYWYRQSLGQGPEFLIYFQGTGAADDSGLPNDRFFAVRPEGSVSTLKIQRTERGDSAVYLCASSPGSYGKETQYFGPGTRLLVL.

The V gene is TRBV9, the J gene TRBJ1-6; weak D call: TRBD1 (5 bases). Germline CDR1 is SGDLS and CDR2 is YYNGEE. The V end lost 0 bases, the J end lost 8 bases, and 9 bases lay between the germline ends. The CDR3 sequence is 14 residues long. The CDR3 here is CASSVGQGDSPLHF. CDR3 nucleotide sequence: TGTGCCAGCAGCGTAGGGCAGGGAGATTCACCCCTCCACTTT.

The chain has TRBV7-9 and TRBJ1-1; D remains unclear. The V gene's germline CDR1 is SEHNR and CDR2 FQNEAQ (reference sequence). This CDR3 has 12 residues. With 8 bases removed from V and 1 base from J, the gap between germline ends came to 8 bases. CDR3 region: CASLTQNTEAFF. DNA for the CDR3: TGTGCCAGCCTAACTCAGAACACTGAAGCTTTCTTT.

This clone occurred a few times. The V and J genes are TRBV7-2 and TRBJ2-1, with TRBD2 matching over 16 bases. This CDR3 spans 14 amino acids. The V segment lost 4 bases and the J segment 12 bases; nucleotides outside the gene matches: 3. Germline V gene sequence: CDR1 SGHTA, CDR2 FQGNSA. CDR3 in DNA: TGTGCCAGCAGCTCGGGACTAGCGGGGGGGTGGCAGTTCTTC. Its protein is CASSSGLAGGWQFF.

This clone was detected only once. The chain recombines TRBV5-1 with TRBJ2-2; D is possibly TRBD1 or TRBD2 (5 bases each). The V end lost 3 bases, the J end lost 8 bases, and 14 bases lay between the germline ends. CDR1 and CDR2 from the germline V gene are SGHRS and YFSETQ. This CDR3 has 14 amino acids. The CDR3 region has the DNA TGCGCCAGCAGCTCCGGGGCGTTTGGTGGGGAGCTGTTTTTT. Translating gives CASSSGAFGGELFF.

The CDR3 loop is CAVGRTGFHLGYTF. The CDR3 DNA sequence: TGTGCCGTTGGGCGGACAGGCTTTCATCTTGGCTACACCTTC. V is TRBV19 and J is TRBJ1-2, with 7 bases aligning to TRBD1. CDR3 length: 14 amino acids. CDR1 and CDR2 (germline): LNHDA, SQIVND (reference sequence). The V gene end was trimmed by 11 bases and the J gene end by 7 bases; junction bases not matched to a gene: 16. Full variable domain (missing parts from reference TRBV19 and TRBJ1-2): DGGITQSPKYLFRKEGQNVTLSCEQNLNHDAMYWYRQDPGQGLRLIYYSQIVNDFQKGDIAEGYSVSREKKESFPLTVTSAQKNPTAFYLCAVGRTGFHLGYTFGSGTRLTVV.

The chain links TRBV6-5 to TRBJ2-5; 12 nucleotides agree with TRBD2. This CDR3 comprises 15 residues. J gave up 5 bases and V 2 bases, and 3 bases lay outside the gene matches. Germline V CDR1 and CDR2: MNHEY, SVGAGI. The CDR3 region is CASSYLAGGRETQYF. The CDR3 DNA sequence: TGTGCCAGCAGTTACCTAGCGGGGGGGCGTGAGACCCAGTACTTC.

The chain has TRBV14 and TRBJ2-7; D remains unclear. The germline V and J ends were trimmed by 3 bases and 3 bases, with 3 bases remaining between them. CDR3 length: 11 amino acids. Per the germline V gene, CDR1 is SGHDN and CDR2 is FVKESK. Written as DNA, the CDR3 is TGTGCCAGCAGCCAGGTCTACGAGCAGTACTTC. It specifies CASSQVYEQYF. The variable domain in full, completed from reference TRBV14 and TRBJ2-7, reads EAGVTQFPSHSVIEKGQTVTLRCDPISGHDNLYWYRRVMGKEIKFLLHFVKESKQDESGMPNNRFLAERTGGTYSTLKVQPAELEDSGVYFCASSQVYEQYFGPGTRLTVT.

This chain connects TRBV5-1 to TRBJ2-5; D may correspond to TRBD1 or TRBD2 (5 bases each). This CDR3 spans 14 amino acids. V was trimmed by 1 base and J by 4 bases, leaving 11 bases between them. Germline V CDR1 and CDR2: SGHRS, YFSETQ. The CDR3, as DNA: TGCGCCAGCAGCTTGACAGGCGGAGGAGAGACCCAGTACTTC. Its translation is CASSLTGGGETQYF. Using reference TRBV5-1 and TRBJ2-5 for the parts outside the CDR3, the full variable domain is KAGVTQTPRYLIKTRGQQVTLSCSPISGHRSVSWYQQTPGQGLQFLFEYFSETQRNKGNFPGRFSGRQFSNSRSEMNVSTLELGDSALYLCASSLTGGGETQYFGPGTRLLVL.

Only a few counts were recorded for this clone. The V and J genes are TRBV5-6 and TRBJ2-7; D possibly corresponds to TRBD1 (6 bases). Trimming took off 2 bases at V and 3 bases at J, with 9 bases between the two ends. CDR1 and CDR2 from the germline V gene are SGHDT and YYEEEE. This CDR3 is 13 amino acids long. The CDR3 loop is CASSLQGRYEQYF. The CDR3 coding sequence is TGTGCCAGCAGCTTACAGGGTCGCTACGAGCAGTACTTC.